This T cell receptor beta chain was found in a study of blood T cell repertoires in COVID-19. Study-wide background: Samples of COVID-19 (acute and convalescent) were obtained from the United States, Italy and Spain. PBMCs, B-cell-depleted T cells, or T cells were the source of the cDNA or gDNA that made up the material.

This CDR3 is 13 amino acids long. V shed 2 bases and J shed 8 bases, with 10 bases lying between them. As handled by the study authors: The assay estimated nucleated cells by amplifying reference gene primers. Sequencing used immunoSEQ multiplex PCR; TCRdb keeps in-frame clones, though not all of them. V, J and clone size were drawn from that table, and D and trimming were deduced from the DNA. The sample has about 250,000 clones, almost 85% seen once. The V and J genes are TRBV12-3 or TRBV12-4 and TRBJ2-1, with D perhaps TRBD2 (6 bases). The TCR sequence derives from a man aged 45-65 years with acute or convalescent COVID-19. The material sequenced was peripheral blood. The CDR3 sequence: CASSLTGVDEQFF. CDR3 sequence (DNA): TGTGCCAGCAGTTTAACGGGAGTAGATGAGCAGTTCTTC.